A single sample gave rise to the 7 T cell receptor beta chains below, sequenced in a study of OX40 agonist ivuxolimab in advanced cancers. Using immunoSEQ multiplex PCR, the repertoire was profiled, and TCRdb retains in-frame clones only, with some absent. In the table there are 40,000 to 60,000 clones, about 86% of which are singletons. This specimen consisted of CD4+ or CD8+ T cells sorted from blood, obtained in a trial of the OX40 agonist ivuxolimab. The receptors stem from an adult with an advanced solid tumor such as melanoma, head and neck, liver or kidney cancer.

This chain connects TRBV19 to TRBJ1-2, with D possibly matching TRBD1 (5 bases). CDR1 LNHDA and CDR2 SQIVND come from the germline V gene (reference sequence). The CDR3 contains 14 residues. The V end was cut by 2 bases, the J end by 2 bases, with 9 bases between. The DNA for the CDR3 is TGTGCCAGTAGTATAACAGGTCAGAACTATGGCTACACCTTC. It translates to CASSITGQNYGYTF.

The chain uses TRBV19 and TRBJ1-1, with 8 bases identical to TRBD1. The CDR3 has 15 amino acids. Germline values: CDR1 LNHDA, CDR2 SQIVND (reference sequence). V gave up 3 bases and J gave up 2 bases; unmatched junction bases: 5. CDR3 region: CASSIGTGQNTEAFF. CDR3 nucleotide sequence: TGTGCCAGTAGTATCGGGACAGGACAAAACACTGAAGCTTTCTTT. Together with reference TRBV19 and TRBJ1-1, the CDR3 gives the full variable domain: DGGITQSPKYLFRKEGQNVTLSCEQNLNHDAMYWYRQDPGQGLRLIYYSQIVNDFQKGDIAEGYSVSREKKESFPLTVTSAQKNPTAFYLCASSIGTGQNTEAFFGQGTRLTVV.

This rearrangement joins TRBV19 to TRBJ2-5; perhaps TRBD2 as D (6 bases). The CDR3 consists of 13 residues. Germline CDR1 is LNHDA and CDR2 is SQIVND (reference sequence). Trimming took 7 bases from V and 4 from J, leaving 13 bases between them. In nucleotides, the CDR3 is TGTGCCAGTAAACCGGGAGAAAGAGAGACCCAGTACTTC. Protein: CASKPGERETQYF.

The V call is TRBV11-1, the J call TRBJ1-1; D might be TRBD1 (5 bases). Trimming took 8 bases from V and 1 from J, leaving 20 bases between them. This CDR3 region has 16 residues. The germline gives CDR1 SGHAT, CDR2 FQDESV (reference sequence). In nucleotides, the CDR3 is TGTGCCAGCCACGAGCCCCCGGGACGTGGGAACACTGAAGCTTTCTTT. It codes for CASHEPPGRGNTEAFF.

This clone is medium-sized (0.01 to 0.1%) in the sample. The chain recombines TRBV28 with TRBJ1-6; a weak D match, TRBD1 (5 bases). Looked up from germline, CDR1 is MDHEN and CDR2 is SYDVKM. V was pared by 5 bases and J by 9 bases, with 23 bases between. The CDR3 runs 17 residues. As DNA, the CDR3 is TGTGCCAGCAGTCCACCGGGGCGGATGATGGGGCGTTCACCCCTCCACTTT. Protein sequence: CASSPPGRMMGRSPLHF.

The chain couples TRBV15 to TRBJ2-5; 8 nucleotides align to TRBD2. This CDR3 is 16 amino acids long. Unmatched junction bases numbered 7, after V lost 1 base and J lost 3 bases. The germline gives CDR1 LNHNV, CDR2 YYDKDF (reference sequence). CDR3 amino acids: CATSRGSWRGEETQYF. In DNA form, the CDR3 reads TGTGCCACCAGCAGAGGCTCCTGGCGGGGGGAAGAGACCCAGTACTTC.

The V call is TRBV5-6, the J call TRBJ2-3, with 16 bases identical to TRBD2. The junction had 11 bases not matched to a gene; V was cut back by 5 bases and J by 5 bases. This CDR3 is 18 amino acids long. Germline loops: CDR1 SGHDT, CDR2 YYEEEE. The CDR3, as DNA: TGTGCCAGCAGGGCTCCGGGACTAGCGGGGGGGCCGGGAGATACGCAGTATTTT. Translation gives CASRAPGLAGGPGDTQYF.